The 8 T cell receptor beta chains in this list originate from one sample, sequenced in a study of Ad26.COV2.S vaccination and SARS-CoV-2 variants. The method was immunoSEQ multiplex PCR; TCRdb's version includes in-frame clones alone and lacks a portion of them. Of around 340,000 clones detected, about 89% appear once; the ten largest clones hold 5%. Treatment indicated: around 19 received Ad26.COV2.S at low or high dose, single or two shots; several received placebo; per-sample allocation not given. Collection of the samples took place on day 63 after the first injection of vaccine or placebo. Source: peripheral blood, taken in a trial of Ad26.COV2.S vaccine versus placebo. The receptor set was obtained from a person between 18 and 60 years old who received the Ad26.COV2.S COVID-19 vaccine or a placebo.

The gene calls are TRBV11-2 and TRBJ2-1, with 9 bases aligning to TRBD1. The CDR3 is made up of 14 amino acids. CDR1 and CDR2 from the germline V gene are SGHAT and FQNNGV. Losses at the gene ends were 5 bases for V and 6 bases for J; bases not matched to a gene: 5. The DNA of the CDR3 is TGTGCCAGCAGCCAGGACAGGGGTTCCAATGAGCAGTTCTTC. Its protein is CASSQDRGSNEQFF. Full variable domain (outside the CDR3, taken from reference TRBV11-2 and TRBJ2-1): EAGVAQSPRYKIIEKRQSVAFWCNPISGHATLYWYQQILGQGPKLLIQFQNNGVVDDSQLPKDRFSAERLKGVDSTLKIQPAKLEDSAVYLCASSQDRGSNEQFFGPGTRLTVL.

The CDR3 DNA sequence: TGTGCCAGCAGCCCCCGGACTAGCTCCTACAATGAGCAGTTCTTC. Its translation is CASSPRTSSYNEQFF. This chain uses TRBV7-9 with TRBJ2-1, with 7 bases matching TRBD2. Unmatched junction bases numbered 4, after V lost 5 bases and J lost 0 bases. The CDR3 runs to 15 residues. Germline lookup yields CDR1 SEHNR and CDR2 FQNEAQ (reference sequence).

CDR3 sequence: CASSRWAGNFEQYF. CDR3 coding DNA: TGTGCCAGTAGTCGGTGGGCAGGGAATTTCGAGCAGTACTTC. The rearrangement joins TRBV19 to TRBJ2-7, with TRBD1 as a possible D gene (5 bases). Trimming shortened V by 5 bases and J by 6 bases, and 17 bases separated the two germline ends. Looked up from germline, CDR1 is LNHDA and CDR2 is SQIVND (reference sequence). This CDR3 region has 14 residues. Full variable domain (remainder filled in from reference TRBV19 and TRBJ2-7): DGGITQSPKYLFRKEGQNVTLSCEQNLNHDAMYWYRQDPGQGLRLIYYSQIVNDFQKGDIAEGYSVSREKKESFPLTVTSAQKNPTAFYLCASSRWAGNFEQYFGPGTRLTVT.

The chain has TRBV27 and TRBJ2-2; D not resolved. CDR3 length: 12 residues. V gave up 5 bases and J gave up 5 bases, with 6 bases separating them. Germline loops: CDR1 MNHEY, CDR2 SMNVEV (reference sequence). The CDR3 DNA sequence: TGTGCCAGCAGTCCCCAAACCGGGGAGCTGTTTTTT. Encoded protein: CASSPQTGELFF.

The chain has TRBV13 and TRBJ1-1, with D hard to call. Looked up from germline, CDR1 is PRHDT and CDR2 is FYEKMQ (reference sequence). CDR3 size: 15 residues. The V and J ends lost 2 bases and 1 base respectively, with 11 bases between them. The CDR3: CASSLLWGQNTEAFF. The CDR3 DNA sequence: TGTGCCAGCAGCTTATTATGGGGTCAGAACACTGAAGCTTTCTTT. Complete variable domain (other parts from reference TRBV13 and TRBJ1-1): AAGVIQSPRHLIKEKRETATLKCYPIPRHDTVYWYQQGPGQDPQFLISFYEKMQSDKGSIPDRFSAQQFSDYHSELNMSSLELGDSALYFCASSLLWGQNTEAFFGQGTRLTVV.

The chain joins TRBV7-2 to TRBJ2-1; 14 positions match TRBD2. This CDR3 spans 16 amino acids. The junction had 1 base not matched to a gene; V was cut back by 2 bases and J by 4 bases. Per germline, CDR1 SGHTA and CDR2 FQGNSA. The CDR3 reads CASSLRTSGGYNEQFF. CDR3 DNA: TGTGCCAGCAGCTTAAGGACTAGCGGGGGGTACAATGAGCAGTTCTTC.

V usage is TRBV4-2 and J usage is TRBJ1-5; the match to TRBD1 covers 8 bases. CDR3 size: 15 residues. Unmatched junction bases numbered 4, after V lost 6 bases and J lost 0 bases. The V gene's germline CDR1 is LGHNA and CDR2 YNFKEQ. The CDR3 sequence is CASRIDRGSNQPQHF. For the CDR3, the DNA is TGTGCCAGCAGGATAGACAGGGGTAGCAATCAGCCCCAGCATTTT.

The V and J genes are TRBV7-6 and TRBJ2-7, with 9 bases aligning to TRBD1. The junction had 6 bases not matched to a gene; V was cut back by 5 bases and J by 4 bases. Per germline, CDR1 SGHVS and CDR2 FNYEAQ. The CDR3 is made up of 14 amino acids. The CDR3 loop reads CASSVQGAGYEQYF. CDR3 sequence (DNA): TGTGCCAGCAGCGTACAGGGGGCAGGTTACGAGCAGTACTTC.